This T cell receptor beta chain was observed in a study of T cell repertoires in cytomegalovirus infection (dated by TCRdb to about 2019). Notes on the research overall: The HLA type of each donor mattered for the analysis, because public TCR beta signatures pointed to carriage of CMV infection along with the matching HLA type.

General conclusions and limits of the study: The ex vivo response was dominated by HLA-C-restricted CMV-specific TCR beta clonotypes, which also provided the single most frequent clonotype in two of eight donors. Cumulative frequency of public TCR beta family members discriminated carriers of CMV infection plus the relevant HLA type in this cohort and an independent approximately 360-donor cohort.

The germline V gene yields SGHTA for CDR1 and FQGTGA for CDR2. Relative to germline, V is 5 bases shorter and J is 3 bases shorter, with 9 bases between their ends. Inclusive of the bounding cysteine and phenylalanine, the CDR3 is 13 residues long. The read is trimmed to its CDR3 DNA, 39 bases read in frame from base 1. This clonotype has ten or more counts. The target of this receptor is not known. Base qualities are not at hand, and no much larger clone is one base apart. The reads were generated on an Illumina HiSeq 1500. TCRdb ran its own pipeline on the public reads, namely fastp trimming at Q25 and MiXCR clone calling, and kept in-frame beta chains. Under each unique CDR3 protein, matching rows form one entry showing the most common genes and DNA. For this sample the table gives more than 350,000 distinct CDR3 sequences, of which around 32% were detected only once. Roughly 15% of the sample goes to the ten largest clones.

Sequenced input: PBMCs. The chain links TRBV7-3 with TRBJ2-3; the D segment cannot be called with confidence. The sequence came from a human donor in good health (CMV status not recorded). Some clones in this sample may be carry-over from other donors' samples. The encoded CDR3 is CASSRSGTDTQYF. The sequenced DNA: TGTGCCAGCAGCCGATCGGGTACAGATACGCAGTATTTT.